Listed below are T cell receptor beta chains from one sample, sequenced in a study of Graves' ophthalmopathy and Graves' hyperthyroidism. TCRdb independently ran MiXCR on the multiplex PCR reads; one entry per CDR3 protein. The sample includes 600,000 to 700,000 distinct CDR3 sequences, roughly 41% of them seen just once. Sample: peripheral blood. All receptors come from an adult man with Graves' ophthalmopathy. Both conserved end residues are part of each CDR3. The D gene is left open where the match is weak. Part of the rows lack a size; the others show once, few, many or a class for expanded clones.

D gene: NA
clone size: few
J gene: TRBJ1-2
V gene: TRBV9
CDR3 protein: CASSVGIPDSYGYTF
CDR3 DNA: TGTGCCAGCAGCGTAGGTATCCCTGATAGTTATGGCTACACCTTC

D gene: TRBD1
clone size: many
J gene: TRBJ1-1
V gene: TRBV7-9
CDR3 protein: CASSTWTGDGAEAFF
CDR3 DNA: TGTGCCAGCAGCACGTGGACAGGCGATGGGGCTGAAGCTTTCTTT

D gene: TRBD2
clone size: many
J gene: TRBJ2-5
V gene: TRBV9
CDR3 protein: CASSVALGGGGETQYF
CDR3 DNA: TGTGCCAGCAGCGTAGCCCTCGGCGGCGGGGGTGAGACCCAGTACTTC

D gene: NA
clone size: many
J gene: TRBJ1-1
V gene: TRBV5-1
CDR3 protein: CASSLFTGATEAFF
CDR3 DNA: TGCGCCAGCAGCTTGTTTACCGGGGCCACTGAAGCTTTCTTT

D gene: NA
clone size: NA
J gene: TRBJ2-7
V gene: TRBV4-1
CDR3 protein: CASSPRTTGPSEQYF
CDR3 DNA: TGCGCCAGCAGCCCGAGAACGACAGGTCCAAGCGAGCAGTACTTC

D gene: TRBD1
clone size: once
J gene: TRBJ2-7
V gene: TRBV7-9
CDR3 protein: CASSLGGGDRDYEQYF
CDR3 DNA: TGTGCCAGCAGCTTAGGGGGGGGGGACAGGGATTACGAGCAGTACTTC

D gene: NA
clone size: NA
J gene: TRBJ2-1
V gene: TRBV24-1
CDR3 protein: CATSDFGSSYNEQFF
CDR3 DNA: TGTGCCACCAGTGATTTTGGAAGCTCCTACAATGAGCAGTTCTTC

D gene: NA
clone size: many
J gene: TRBJ2-7
V gene: TRBV7-2
CDR3 protein: CASSLDPGVYEQYF
CDR3 DNA: TGTGCCAGCAGCTTAGATCCAGGGGTGTACGAGCAGTACTTC

D gene: NA
clone size: many
J gene: TRBJ1-1
V gene: TRBV10-3
CDR3 protein: CASSYSLSREVVAFF
CDR3 DNA: TGTGCCAGCAGTTACTCCCTGAGCAGGGAGGTTGTAGCTTTCTTT

D gene: NA
clone size: NA
J gene: TRBJ2-2
V gene: TRBV7-2
CDR3 protein: CASSARRDTGELFF
CDR3 DNA: TGTGCCAGCAGCGCTCGACGGGACACCGGGGAGCTGTTTTTT

D gene: NA
clone size: many
J gene: TRBJ1-1
V gene: TRBV5-1
CDR3 protein: CASSPDGVMNTEAFF
CDR3 DNA: TGCGCCAGCAGCCCGGACGGAGTGATGAACACTGAAGCTTTCTTT